Presented here are 5 T cell receptor beta chains from one specimen sequenced in a study of shared clonotypes between healthy human individuals. Assay: immunoSEQ multiplex PCR; the TCRdb copy retains only in-frame clones and omits some. Counted here are roughly 2.4 million clones, around 95% occurring once; the ten biggest clones make up 0.1% to 0.15%. The sequencing input was naive CD4+ T cells sorted from blood. Specified subset: CD45RA+ positively selected. The origin of the receptors is a man between 18 and 35 years old in good health.

V gene TRBV5-6 combines with J gene TRBJ2-1, with TRBD2 matching 14 bases. This CDR3 region has 18 residues. In germline, CDR1 is SGHDT, CDR2 YYEEEE. Germline trimming cut 4 bases from V and 0 bases from J; bases unmatched to any gene: 6. The CDR3 is CASSGGTSGSRSYNEQFF. For the CDR3, the DNA is TGTGCCAGCAGCGGGGGGACTAGCGGGAGCCGCTCCTACAATGAGCAGTTCTTC.

The V and J genes are TRBV18 and TRBJ1-2; D unresolved. This CDR3 has 15 residues. V lost 0 bases to trimming and J lost 4 bases, with 12 bases between them. CDR1 KGHSH and CDR2 LQKENI come from the germline V gene. Here the CDR3 DNA reads TGTGCCAGCTCACCACCCAACCAGATAGCCTATGGCTACACCTTC. Encoded protein: CASSPPNQIAYGYTF.

The count of this clone is one. This chain uses TRBV27 with TRBJ2-7, with 8 bases aligning to TRBD1. The V gene's germline CDR1 is MNHEY and CDR2 SMNVEV (reference sequence). V gave up 6 bases and J gave up 7 bases; unmatched junction bases: 14. There are 15 residues in the CDR3. The CDR3 DNA follows: TGTGCCAGCAGCCCCCCAGGGGGCGGTCGACGAGAGCAGTACTTC. Encoded protein: CASSPPGGGRREQYF.

Note on this clone: The same CDR3 is also encoded by other DNA sequences in this sample. This chain joins TRBV7-9 and TRBJ2-1, with a weak D call TRBD1 (6 bases). The V end lost 0 bases, the J end lost 7 bases, and 10 bases lay between the germline ends. Germline V gene sequence: CDR1 SEHNR, CDR2 FQNEAQ (reference sequence). This CDR3 is 14 amino acids long. The CDR3 loop reads CASSLASGVNEQFF. The CDR3 bases are TGTGCCAGCAGCTTAGCCTCAGGGGTTAATGAGCAGTTCTTC.

The rearrangement joins TRBV5-4 to TRBJ1-2, with D possibly TRBD1 on 6 matching bases. V dropped 3 bases and J dropped 8 bases, with 20 bases sitting between them. The germline V gene encodes CDR1 SGHNT and CDR2 YYREEE (reference sequence). This CDR3 has 15 amino acids. CDR3 coding DNA: TGTGCCAGCAGCTCCCGGGACATCGGGTCGGCGGGCTACACCTTC. This encodes CASSSRDIGSAGYTF.